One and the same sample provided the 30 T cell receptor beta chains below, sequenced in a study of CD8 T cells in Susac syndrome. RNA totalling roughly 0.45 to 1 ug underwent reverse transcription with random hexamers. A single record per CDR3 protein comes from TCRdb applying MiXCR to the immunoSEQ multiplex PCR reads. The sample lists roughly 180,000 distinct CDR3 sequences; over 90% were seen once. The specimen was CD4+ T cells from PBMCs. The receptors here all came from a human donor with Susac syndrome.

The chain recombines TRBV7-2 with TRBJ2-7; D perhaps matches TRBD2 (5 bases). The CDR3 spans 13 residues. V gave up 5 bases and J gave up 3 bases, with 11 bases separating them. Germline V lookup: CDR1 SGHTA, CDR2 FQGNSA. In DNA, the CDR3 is TGTGCCAGCAGCCCCGGGGTTGACTACGAGCAGTACTTC. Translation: CASSPGVDYEQYF.

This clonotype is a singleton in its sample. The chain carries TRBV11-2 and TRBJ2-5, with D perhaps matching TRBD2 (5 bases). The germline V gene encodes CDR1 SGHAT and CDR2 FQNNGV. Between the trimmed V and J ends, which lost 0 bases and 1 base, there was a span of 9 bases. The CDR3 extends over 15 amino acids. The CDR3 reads CASSLDLGAQETQYF. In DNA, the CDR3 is TGTGCCAGCAGCTTAGATCTGGGAGCCCAAGAGACCCAGTACTTC.

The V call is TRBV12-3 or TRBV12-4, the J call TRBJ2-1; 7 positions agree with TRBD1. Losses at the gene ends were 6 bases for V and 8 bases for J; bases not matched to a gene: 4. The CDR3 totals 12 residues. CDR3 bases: TGTGCCAGCAGGAGGACAGGCGATGAGCAGTTCTTC. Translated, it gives CASRRTGDEQFF.

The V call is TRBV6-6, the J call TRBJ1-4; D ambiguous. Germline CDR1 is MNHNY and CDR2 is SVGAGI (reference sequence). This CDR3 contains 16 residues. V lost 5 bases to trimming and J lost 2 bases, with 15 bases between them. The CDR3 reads CASSLGRAGTNEKLFF. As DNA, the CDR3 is TGTGCCAGCAGTCTAGGACGGGCGGGGACTAATGAAAAACTGTTTTTT.

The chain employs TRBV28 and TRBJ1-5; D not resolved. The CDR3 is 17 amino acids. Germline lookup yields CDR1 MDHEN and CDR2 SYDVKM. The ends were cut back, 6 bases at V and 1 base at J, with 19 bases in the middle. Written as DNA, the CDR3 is TGTGCCAGCAGCCCACCGGGCAGAAAATCGAGCAATCAGCCCCAGCATTTT. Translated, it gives CASSPPGRKSSNQPQHF.

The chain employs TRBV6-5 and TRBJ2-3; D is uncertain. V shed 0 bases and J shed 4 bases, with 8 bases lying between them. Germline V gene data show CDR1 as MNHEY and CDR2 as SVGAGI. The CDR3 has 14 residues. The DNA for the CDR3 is TGTGCCAGCAGTTACTCGAGATGGTCAGATACGCAGTATTTT. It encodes CASSYSRWSDTQYF.

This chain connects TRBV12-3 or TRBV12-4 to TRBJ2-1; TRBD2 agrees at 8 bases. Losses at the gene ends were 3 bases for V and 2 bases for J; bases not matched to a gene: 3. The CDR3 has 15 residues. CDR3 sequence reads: CASSFNGRAYNEQFF. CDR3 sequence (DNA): TGTGCCAGCAGTTTTAACGGGAGGGCCTACAATGAGCAGTTCTTC.

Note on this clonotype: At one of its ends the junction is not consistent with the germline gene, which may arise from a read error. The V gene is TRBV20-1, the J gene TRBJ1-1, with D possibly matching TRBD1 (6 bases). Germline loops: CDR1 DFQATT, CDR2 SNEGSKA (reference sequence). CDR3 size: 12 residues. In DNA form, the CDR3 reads TGCAGTGCTAGAGATGGGGACACTGAAGCCTTCTTT. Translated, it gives CSARDGDTEAFF.

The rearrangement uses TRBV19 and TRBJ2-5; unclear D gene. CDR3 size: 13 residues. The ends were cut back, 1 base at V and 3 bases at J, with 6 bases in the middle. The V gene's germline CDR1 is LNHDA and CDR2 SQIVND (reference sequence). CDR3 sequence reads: CASSIGHEETQYF. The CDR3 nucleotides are TGTGCCAGTAGTATAGGCCACGAAGAGACCCAGTACTTC.

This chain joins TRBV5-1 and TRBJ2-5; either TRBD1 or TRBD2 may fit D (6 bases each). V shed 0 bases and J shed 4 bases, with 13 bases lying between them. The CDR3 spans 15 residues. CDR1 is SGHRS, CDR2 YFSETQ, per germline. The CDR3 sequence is CASSLGRSGAETQYF. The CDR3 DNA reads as TGCGCCAGCAGCTTGGGCAGATCGGGGGCAGAGACCCAGTACTTC. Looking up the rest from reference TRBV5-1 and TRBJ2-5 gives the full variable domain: KAGVTQTPRYLIKTRGQQVTLSCSPISGHRSVSWYQQTPGQGLQFLFEYFSETQRNKGNFPGRFSGRQFSNSRSEMNVSTLELGDSALYLCASSLGRSGAETQYFGPGTRLLVL.

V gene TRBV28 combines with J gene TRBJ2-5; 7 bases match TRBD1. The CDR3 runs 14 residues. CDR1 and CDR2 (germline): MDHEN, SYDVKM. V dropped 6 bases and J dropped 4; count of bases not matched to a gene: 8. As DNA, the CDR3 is TGTGCCAGCAGCCAAGACAGGGTACGAGAGACCCAGTACTTC. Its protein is CASSQDRVRETQYF.

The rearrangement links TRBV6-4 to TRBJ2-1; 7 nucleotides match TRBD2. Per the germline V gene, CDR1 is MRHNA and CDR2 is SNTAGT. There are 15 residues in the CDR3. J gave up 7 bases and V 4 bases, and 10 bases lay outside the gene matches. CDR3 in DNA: TGTGCCAGCAGTGGACCCGTCGGGGGGTCAAATGAGCAGTTCTTC. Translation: CASSGPVGGSNEQFF.

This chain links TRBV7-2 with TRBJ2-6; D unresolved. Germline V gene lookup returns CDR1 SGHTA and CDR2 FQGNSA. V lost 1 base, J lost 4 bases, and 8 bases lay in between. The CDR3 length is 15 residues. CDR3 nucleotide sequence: TGTGCCAGCAGCTTAGGAAACCCCGGGGCCAACGTCCTGACTTTC. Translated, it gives CASSLGNPGANVLTF.

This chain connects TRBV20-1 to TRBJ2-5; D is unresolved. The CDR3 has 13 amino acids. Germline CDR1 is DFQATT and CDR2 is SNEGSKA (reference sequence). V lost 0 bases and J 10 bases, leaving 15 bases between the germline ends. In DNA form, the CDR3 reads TGCAGTGCTAGAGAGCGCAGCAAGAGAGGCCAGTACTTC. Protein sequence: CSARERSKRGQYF.

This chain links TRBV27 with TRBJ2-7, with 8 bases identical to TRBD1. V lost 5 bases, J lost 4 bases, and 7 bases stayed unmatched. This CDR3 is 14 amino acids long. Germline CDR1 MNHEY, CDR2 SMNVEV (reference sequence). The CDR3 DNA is TGTGCCAGCAGTCGGACAGGGCCGGCTTACGAGCAGTACTTC. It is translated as CASSRTGPAYEQYF.

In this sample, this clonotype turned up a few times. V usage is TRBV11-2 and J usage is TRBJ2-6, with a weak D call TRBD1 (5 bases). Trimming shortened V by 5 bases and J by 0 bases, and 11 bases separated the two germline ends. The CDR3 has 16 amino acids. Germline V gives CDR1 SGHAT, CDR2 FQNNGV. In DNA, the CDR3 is TGTGCCAGCAGCCCGGACATTTTCTCTGGGGCCAACGTCCTGACTTTC. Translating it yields CASSPDIFSGANVLTF.

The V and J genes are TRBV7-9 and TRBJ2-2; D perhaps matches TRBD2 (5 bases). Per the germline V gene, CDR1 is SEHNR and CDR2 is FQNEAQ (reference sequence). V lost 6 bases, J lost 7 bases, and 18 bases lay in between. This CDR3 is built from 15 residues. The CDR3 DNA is TGTGCCAGCAGTAGGGCGGGCAGCCTCAGCGGGGAGCTGTTTTTT. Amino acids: CASSRAGSLSGELFF.

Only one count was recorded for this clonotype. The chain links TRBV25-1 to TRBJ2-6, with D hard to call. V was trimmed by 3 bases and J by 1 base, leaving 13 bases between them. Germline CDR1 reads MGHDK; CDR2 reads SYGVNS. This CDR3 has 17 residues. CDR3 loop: CASSDQGLPSGANVLTF. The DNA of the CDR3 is TGTGCCAGCAGTGATCAAGGGCTCCCATCTGGGGCCAACGTCCTGACTTTC.

CDR3 region: CASSAELAGGPYEQYF. DNA for the CDR3: TGTGCCAGCAGCGCGGAACTAGCGGGAGGTCCCTACGAGCAGTACTTC. This sequence joins TRBV5-4 and TRBJ2-7; TRBD2 aligns across 12 bases. CDR3 length equals 16 residues. V lost 4 bases and J lost 2; bases outside the gene matches: 7. CDR1 is SGHNT and CDR2 is YYREEE in the germline V gene (reference sequence).

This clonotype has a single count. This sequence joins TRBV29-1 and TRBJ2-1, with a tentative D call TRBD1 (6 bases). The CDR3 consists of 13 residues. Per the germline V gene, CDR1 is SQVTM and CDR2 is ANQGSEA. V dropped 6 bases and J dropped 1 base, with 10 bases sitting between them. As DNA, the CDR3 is TGCAGCGTAGAGGGGGTGTCCTACAATGAGCAGTTCTTC. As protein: CSVEGVSYNEQFF.

CDR3 DNA: TGTGCCAGCAGCCTCGCCGGCCGCGCAAACACCGGGGAGCTGTTTTTT. As protein: CASSLAGRANTGELFF. This sequence joins TRBV7-9 and TRBJ2-2; D is undetermined. Germline V lookup: CDR1 SEHNR, CDR2 FQNEAQ (reference sequence). This CDR3 has 16 residues. V lost 5 bases and J lost 2, with 15 bases in between.

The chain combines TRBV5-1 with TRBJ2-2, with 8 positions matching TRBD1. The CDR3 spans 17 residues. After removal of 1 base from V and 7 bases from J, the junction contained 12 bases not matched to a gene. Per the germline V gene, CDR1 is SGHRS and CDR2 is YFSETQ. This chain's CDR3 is CASSLWGSSGTGGELFF. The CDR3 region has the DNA TGCGCCAGCAGCTTGTGGGGTTCTTCTGGGACAGGCGGGGAGCTGTTTTTT.

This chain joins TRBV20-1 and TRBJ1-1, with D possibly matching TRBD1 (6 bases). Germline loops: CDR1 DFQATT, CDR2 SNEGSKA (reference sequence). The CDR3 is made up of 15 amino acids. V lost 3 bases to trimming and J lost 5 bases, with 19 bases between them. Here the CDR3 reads CSARVAVGGRTEAFF. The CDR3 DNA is TGCAGTGCTAGGGTAGCAGTAGGGGGGCGGACTGAAGCTTTCTTT.

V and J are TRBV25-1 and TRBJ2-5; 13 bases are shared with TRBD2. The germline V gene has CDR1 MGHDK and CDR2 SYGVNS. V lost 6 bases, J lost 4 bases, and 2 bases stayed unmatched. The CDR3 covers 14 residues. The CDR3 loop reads CASSGLAGVETQYF. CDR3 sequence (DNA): TGTGCCAGCAGCGGACTAGCGGGGGTAGAGACCCAGTACTTC.

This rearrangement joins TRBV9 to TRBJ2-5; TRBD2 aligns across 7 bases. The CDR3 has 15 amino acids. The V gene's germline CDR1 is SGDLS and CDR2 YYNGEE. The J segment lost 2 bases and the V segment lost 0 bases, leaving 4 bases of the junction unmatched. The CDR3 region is CASSVGSGNQETQYF. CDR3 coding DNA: TGTGCCAGCAGCGTAGGCAGCGGGAATCAAGAGACCCAGTACTTC.

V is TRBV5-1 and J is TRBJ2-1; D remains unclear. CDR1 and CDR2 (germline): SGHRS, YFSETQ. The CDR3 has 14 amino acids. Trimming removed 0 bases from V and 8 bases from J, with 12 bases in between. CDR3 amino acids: CASSLGASRDEQFF. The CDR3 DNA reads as TGCGCCAGCAGCTTGGGGGCCTCTCGGGATGAGCAGTTCTTC.

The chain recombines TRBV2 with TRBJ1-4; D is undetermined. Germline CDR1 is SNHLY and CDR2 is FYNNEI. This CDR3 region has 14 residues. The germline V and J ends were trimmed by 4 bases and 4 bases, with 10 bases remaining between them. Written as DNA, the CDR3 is TGTGCCAGCAGTGGACGGCTAAGTAATGAAAAACTGTTTTTT. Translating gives CASSGRLSNEKLFF.

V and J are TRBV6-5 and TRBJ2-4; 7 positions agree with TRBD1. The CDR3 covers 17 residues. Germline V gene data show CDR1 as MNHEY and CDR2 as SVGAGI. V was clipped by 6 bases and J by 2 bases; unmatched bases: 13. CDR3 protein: CASSLGQVWISKNIQYF. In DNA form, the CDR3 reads TGTGCCAGCAGCTTAGGACAGGTTTGGATATCCAAAAACATTCAGTACTTC.

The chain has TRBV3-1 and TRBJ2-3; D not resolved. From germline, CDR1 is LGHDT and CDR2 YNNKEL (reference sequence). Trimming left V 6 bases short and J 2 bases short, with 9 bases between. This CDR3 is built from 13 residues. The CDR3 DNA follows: TGTGCCAGCAGACCCAAATCCACAGATACGCAGTATTTT. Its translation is CASRPKSTDTQYF.

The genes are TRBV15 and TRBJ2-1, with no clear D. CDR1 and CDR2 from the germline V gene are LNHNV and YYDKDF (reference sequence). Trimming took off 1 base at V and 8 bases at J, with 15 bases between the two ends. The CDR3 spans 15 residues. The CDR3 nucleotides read TGTGCCACCAGCAGAGTGGGGAAGGGTTGGGATGAGCAGTTCTTC. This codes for CATSRVGKGWDEQFF.